The present entry profiles one T cell receptor (beta chain) with its context. The data derive from a study of OX40 agonist ivuxolimab in advanced cancers. Assay: immunoSEQ multiplex PCR; the TCRdb copy retains only in-frame clones and omits some. The profile shows tens of thousands of clones, just over 85% of them singletons. The sample was CD4+ or CD8+ T cells sorted from blood, taken in a trial of the OX40 agonist ivuxolimab. This receptor was identified in an adult with an advanced solid tumor such as melanoma, head and neck, liver or kidney cancer.

CDR3 in amino acids: CASSYSDLGNEKLFF. Here the CDR3 DNA reads TGTGCCAGCAGTTACTCGGATCTTGGTAATGAAAAACTGTTTTTT. The chain carries TRBV6-5 and TRBJ1-4; D call uncertain. The CDR3 runs to 15 residues. Germline loops: CDR1 MNHEY, CDR2 SVGAGI. Trimming stripped 0 bases from V and 4 bases from J, with 9 bases between.